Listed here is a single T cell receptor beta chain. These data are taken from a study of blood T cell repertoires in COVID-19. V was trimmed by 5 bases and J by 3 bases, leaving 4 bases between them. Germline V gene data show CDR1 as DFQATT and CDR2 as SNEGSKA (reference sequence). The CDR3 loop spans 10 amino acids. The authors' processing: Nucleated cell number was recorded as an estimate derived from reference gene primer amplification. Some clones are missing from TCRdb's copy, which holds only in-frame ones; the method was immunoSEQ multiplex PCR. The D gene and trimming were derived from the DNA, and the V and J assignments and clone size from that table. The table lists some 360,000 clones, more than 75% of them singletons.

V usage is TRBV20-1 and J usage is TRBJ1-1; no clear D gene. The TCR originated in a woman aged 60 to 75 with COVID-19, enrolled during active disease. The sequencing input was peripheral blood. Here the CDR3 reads CSASDTEAFF. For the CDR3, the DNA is TGCAGTGCTTCCGACACTGAAGCTTTCTTT.